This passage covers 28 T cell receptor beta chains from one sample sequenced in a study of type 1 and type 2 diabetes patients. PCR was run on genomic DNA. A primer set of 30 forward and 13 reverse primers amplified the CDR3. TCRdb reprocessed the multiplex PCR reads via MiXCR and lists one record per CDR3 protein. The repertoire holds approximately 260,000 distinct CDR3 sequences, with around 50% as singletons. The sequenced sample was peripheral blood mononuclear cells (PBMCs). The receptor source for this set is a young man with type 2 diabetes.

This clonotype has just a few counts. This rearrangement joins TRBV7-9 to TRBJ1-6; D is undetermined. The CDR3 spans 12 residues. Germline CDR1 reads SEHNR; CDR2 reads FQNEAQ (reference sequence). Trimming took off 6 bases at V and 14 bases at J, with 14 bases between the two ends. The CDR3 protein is CASSPDVATLHF. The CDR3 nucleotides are TGTGCCAGCAGTCCGGACGTAGCGACCCTCCACTTT.

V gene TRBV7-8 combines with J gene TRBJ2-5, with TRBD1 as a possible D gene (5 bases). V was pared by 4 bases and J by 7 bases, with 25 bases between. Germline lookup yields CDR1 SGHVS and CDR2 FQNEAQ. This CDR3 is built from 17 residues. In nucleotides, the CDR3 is TGTGCCAGCAGCTCCCTTACACGCAGGGTGATTTATGGGACCCAGTACTTC. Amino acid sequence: CASSSLTRRVIYGTQYF.

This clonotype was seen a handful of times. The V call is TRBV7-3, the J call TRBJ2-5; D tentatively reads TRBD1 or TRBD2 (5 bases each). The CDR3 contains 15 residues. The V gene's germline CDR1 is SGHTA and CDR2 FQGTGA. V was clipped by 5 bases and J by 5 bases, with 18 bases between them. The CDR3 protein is CASSPGRDRDETQYF. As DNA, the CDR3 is TGTGCCAGCAGCCCCGGCAGGGACCGCGATGAGACCCAGTACTTC.

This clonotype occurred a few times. CDR3 sequence reads: CASSGSNRLENTEAFF. The CDR3 nucleotides are TGTGCCAGCAGTGGATCCAACAGGTTGGAGAACACTGAAGCTTTCTTT. The chain employs TRBV6-6 and TRBJ1-1, with TRBD1 as a possible D gene (5 bases). CDR3 length equals 16 residues. Trimming removed 5 bases at V and 1 base at J, with 17 bases between. The germline gives CDR1 MNHNY, CDR2 SVGAGI (reference sequence).

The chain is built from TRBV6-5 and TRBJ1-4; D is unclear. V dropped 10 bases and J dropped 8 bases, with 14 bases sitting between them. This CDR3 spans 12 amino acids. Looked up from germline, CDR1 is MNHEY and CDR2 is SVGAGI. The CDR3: CANSNSSEKLFF. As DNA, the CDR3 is TGTGCCAACTCGAACAGCTCCGAAAAACTGTTTTTT.

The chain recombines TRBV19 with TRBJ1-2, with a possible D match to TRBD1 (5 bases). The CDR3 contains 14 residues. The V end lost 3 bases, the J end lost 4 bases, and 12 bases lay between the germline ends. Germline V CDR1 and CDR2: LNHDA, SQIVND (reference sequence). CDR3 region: CASSIYRIPYGYTF. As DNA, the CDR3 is TGTGCCAGTAGTATCTACAGGATCCCCTATGGCTACACCTTC.

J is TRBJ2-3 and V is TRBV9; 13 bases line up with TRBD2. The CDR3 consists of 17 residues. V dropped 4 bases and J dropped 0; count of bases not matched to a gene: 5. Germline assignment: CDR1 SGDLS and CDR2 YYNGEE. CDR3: CASSTGTSGISTDTQYF. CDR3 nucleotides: TGTGCCAGCAGCACTGGGACTAGCGGGATTAGCACAGATACGCAGTATTTT.

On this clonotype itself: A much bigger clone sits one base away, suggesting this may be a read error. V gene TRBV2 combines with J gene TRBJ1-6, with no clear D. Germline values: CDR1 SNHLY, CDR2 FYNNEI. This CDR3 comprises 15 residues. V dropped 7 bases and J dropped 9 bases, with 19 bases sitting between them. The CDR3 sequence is CASMTILGSSSPLHF. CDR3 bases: TGTGCCAGCATGACTATCTTAGGGAGTAGTTCACCCCTCCACTTT.

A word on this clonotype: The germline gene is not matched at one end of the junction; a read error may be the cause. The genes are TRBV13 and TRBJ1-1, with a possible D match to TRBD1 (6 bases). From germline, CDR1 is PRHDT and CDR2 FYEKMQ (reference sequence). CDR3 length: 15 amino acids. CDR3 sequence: CASRGLQGRNTEAFF. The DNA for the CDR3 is TGTGCCAGCAGGGGATTACAGGGCAGGAACACCGAAGCTTTCTTT.

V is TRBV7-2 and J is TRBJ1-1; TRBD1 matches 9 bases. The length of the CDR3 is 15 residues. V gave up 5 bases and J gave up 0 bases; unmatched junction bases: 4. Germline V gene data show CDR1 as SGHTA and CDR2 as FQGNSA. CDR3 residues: CASSPWTGVNTEAFF. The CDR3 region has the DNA TGTGCCAGCAGCCCATGGACAGGGGTGAACACTGAAGCTTTCTTT.

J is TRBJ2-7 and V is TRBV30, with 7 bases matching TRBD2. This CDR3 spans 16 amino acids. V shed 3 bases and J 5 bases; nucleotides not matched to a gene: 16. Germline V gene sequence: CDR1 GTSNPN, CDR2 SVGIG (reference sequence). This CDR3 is CAWRPKAGVSKNEQYF. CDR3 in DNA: TGTGCCTGGAGGCCTAAGGCGGGAGTTAGTAAGAACGAGCAGTACTTC.

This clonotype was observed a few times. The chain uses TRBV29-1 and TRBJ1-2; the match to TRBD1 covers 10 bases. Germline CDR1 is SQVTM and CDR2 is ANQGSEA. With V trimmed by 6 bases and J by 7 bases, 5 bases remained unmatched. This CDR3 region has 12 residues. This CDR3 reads CSVRQGASGYTF. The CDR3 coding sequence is TGCAGCGTACGACAGGGGGCTAGTGGCTACACCTTC. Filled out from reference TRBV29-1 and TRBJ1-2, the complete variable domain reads SAVISQKPSRDICQRGTSLTIQCQVDSQVTMMFWYRQQPGQSLTLIATANQGSEATYESGFVIDKFPISRPNLTFSTLTVSNMSPEDSSIYLCSVRQGASGYTFGSGTRLTVV.

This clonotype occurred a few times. CDR3 nucleotide sequence: TGCAGTGCTAGTAATGACTTCGAGAATCAGCCCCAGCATTTT. Its translation: CSASNDFENQPQHF. The genes are TRBV20-1 and TRBJ1-5, with D unclear. CDR1 and CDR2 (germline): DFQATT, SNEGSKA (reference sequence). The CDR3 totals 14 residues. V lost 3 bases to trimming and J lost 4 bases, with 13 bases between them.

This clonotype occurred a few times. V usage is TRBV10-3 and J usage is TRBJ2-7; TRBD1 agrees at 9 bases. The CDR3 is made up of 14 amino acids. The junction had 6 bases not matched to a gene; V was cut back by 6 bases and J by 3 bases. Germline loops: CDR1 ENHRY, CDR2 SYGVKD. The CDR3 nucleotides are TGTGCCATCAGCGGGACAGGGAACTACTACGAGCAGTACTTC. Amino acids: CAISGTGNYYEQYF.

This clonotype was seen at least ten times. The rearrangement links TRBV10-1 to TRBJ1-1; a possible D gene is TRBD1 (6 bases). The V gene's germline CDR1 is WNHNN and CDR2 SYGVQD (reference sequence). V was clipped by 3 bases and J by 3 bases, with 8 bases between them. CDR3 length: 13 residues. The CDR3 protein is CASSDRGYTEAFF. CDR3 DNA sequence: TGCGCCAGCAGTGACAGGGGCTACACTGAAGCTTTCTTT.

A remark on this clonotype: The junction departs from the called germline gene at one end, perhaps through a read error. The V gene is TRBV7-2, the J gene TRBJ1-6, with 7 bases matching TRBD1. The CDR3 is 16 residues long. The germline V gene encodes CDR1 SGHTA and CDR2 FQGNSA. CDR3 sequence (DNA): TGTGCCAGCAGCTCCGGACAGGAGTGGTATAATCCACCCCTCCACTTT. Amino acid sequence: CASSSGQEWYNPPLHF.

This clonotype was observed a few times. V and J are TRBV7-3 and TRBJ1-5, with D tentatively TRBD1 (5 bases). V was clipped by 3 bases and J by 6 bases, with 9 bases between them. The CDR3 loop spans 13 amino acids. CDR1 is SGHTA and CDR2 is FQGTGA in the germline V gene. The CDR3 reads CASSLQGGQPQHF. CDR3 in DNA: TGTGCCAGCAGCTTGCAGGGAGGTCAGCCCCAGCATTTT. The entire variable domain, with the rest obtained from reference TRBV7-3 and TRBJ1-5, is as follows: GAGVSQTPSNKVTEKGKYVELRCDPISGHTALYWYRQSLGQGPEFLIYFQGTGAADDSGLPNDRFFAVRPEGSVSTLKIQRTERGDSAVYLCASSLQGGQPQHFGDGTRLSIL.

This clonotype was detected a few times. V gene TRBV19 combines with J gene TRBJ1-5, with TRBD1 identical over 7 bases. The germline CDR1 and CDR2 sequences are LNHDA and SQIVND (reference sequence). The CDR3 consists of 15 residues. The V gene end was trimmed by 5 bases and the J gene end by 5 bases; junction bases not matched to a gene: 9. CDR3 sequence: CASSRGGTDYQPQHF. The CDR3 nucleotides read TGTGCCAGTAGTCGGGGCGGGACAGATTATCAGCCCCAGCATTTT.

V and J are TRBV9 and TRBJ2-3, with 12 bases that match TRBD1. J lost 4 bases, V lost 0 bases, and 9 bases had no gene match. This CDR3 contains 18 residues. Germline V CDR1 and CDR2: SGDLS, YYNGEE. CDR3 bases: TGTGCCAGCAGCGTAGCCGGGACAGGGGGCGCCGGAGCAGATACGCAGTATTTT. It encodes CASSVAGTGGAGADTQYF.

The CDR3 region is CSVAGLAGWGEQYF. The DNA of the CDR3 is TGCAGCGTTGCCGGTTTAGCGGGATGGGGAGAGCAGTACTTC. The V and J genes are TRBV29-1 and TRBJ2-7; 8 nucleotides align to TRBD2. CDR3 length: 14 residues. Per the germline V gene, CDR1 is SQVTM and CDR2 is ANQGSEA. Losses at the gene ends were 4 bases for V and 7 bases for J; bases not matched to a gene: 12.

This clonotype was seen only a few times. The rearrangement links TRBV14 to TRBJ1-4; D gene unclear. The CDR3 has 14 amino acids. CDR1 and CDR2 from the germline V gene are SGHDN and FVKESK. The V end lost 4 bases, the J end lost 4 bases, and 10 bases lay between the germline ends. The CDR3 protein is CASSPGRSNEKLFF. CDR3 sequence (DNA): TGTGCCAGCAGCCCCGGACGGAGTAATGAAAAACTGTTTTTT.

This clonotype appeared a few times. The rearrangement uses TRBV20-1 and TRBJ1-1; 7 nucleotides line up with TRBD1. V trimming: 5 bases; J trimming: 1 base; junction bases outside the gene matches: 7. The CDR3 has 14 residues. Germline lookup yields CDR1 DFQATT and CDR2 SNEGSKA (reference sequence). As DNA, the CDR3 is TGCAGTGCTTTTACAGGGGTCGCGAACACTGAAGCTTTCTTT. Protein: CSAFTGVANTEAFF.

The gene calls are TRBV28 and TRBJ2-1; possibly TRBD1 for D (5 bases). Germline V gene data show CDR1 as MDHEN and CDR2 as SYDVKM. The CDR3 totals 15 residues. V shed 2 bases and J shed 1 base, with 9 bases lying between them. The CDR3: CASSLTQGSYNEQFF. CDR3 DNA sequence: TGTGCCAGCAGTTTAACGCAGGGATCCTACAATGAGCAGTTCTTC.

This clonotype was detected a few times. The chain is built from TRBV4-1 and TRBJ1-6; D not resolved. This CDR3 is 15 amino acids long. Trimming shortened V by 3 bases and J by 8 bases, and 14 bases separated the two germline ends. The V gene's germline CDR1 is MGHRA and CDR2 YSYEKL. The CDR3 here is CASSQGFPSDSPLHF. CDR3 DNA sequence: TGCGCCAGCAGCCAGGGTTTTCCTTCCGATTCACCCCTCCACTTT.

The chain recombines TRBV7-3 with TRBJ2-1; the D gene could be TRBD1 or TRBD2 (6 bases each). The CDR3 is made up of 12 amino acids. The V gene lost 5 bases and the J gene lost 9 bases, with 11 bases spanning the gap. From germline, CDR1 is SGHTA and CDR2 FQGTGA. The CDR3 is CASSVGGFEQFF. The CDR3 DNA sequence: TGTGCCAGCAGCGTAGGGGGGTTTGAGCAGTTCTTC.

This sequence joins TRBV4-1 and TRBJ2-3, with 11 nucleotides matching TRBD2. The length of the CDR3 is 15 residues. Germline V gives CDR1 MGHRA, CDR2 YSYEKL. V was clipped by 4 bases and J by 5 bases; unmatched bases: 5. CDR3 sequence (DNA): TGCGCCAGCAGCCTTAGCGGGGGGGTGGGAGATACGCAGTATTTT. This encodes CASSLSGGVGDTQYF.

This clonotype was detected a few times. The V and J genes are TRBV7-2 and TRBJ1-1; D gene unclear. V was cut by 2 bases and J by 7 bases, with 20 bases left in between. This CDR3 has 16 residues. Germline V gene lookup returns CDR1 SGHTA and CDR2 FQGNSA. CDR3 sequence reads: CASSLSVVSVSSEAFF. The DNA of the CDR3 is TGTGCCAGCAGCTTAAGTGTTGTTTCGGTTTCCAGTGAAGCTTTCTTT. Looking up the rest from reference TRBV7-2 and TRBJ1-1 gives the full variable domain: GAGVSQSPSNKVTEKGKDVELRCDPISGHTALYWYRQSLGQGLEFLIYFQGNSAPDKSGLPSDRFSAERTGGSVSTLTIQRTQQEDSAVYLCASSLSVVSVSSEAFFGQGTRLTVV.

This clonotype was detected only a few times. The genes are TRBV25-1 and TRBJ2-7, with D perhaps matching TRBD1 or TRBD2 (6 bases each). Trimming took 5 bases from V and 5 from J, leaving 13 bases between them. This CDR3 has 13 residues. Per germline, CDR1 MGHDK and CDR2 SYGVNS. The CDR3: CASSWGAWDEQYF. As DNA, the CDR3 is TGTGCCAGCAGTTGGGGGGCGTGGGACGAGCAGTACTTC.